One T cell receptor beta chain is described in this entry. Antigen specificity is unknown. Germline lookup yields CDR1 LGHNA and CDR2 YNFKEQ. The V end lost 1 base, the J end lost 3 bases, and 6 bases lay between the germline ends. There are 13 residues in the CDR3. The data derive from a study of Ad26.COV2.S vaccination and SARS-CoV-2 variants. Study in general: Donor was one of the participants in the Ad26.COV2.S arm of the COV1001 trial.

Study-level results: It was reported that spike-specific CD8+ and CD4+ T cell responses were substantially broad after vaccination.

Data came from immunoSEQ multiplex PCR; TCRdb stores just in-frame clones and leaves some out. The data show roughly 300,000 clones, more than 85% seen once. The treatment denotes: over 15 received Ad26.COV2.S at low or high dose, single or two shots; about 5 received placebo; per-sample allocation not given. All samples were drawn on day 63, counting from the first vaccine or placebo injection. Within Boston, the person who donated was an adult of 18-55 years. The receptor was isolated from a person aged 18 to 65 who received the Ad26.COV2.S COVID-19 vaccine or a placebo. Specimen: peripheral blood, collected in a trial of Ad26.COV2.S vaccine versus placebo. The chain joins TRBV4-2 to TRBJ2-5, with no clear D. The CDR3 region is CASSQAREETQYF. The CDR3 DNA sequence: TGTGCCAGCAGCCAAGCCCGGGAAGAGACCCAGTACTTC.